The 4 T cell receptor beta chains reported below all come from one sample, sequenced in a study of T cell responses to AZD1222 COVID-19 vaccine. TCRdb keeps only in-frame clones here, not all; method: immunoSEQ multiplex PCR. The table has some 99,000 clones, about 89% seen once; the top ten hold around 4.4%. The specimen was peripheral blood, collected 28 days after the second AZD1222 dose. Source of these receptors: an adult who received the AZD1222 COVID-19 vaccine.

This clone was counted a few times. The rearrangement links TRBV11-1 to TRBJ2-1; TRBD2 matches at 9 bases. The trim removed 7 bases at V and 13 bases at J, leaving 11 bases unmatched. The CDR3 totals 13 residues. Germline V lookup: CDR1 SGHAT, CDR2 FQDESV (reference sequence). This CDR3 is CASKNPAGGKQFF. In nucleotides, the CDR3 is TGTGCCAGCAAGAACCCAGCGGGAGGTAAACAGTTCTTC.

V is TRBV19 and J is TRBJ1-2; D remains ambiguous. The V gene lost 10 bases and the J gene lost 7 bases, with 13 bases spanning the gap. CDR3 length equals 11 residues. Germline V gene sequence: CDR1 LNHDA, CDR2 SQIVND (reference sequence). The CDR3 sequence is CATSKGGGYTF. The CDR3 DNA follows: TGTGCCACCTCAAAGGGTGGTGGCTACACCTTC. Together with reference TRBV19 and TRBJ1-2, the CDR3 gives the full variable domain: DGGITQSPKYLFRKEGQNVTLSCEQNLNHDAMYWYRQDPGQGLRLIYYSQIVNDFQKGDIAEGYSVSREKKESFPLTVTSAQKNPTAFYLCATSKGGGYTFGSGTRLTVV.

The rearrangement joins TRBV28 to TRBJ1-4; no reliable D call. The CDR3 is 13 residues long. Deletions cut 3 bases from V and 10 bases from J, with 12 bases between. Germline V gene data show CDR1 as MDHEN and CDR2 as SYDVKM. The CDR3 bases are TGTGCCAGCAGTTTCCGCGAGGAAGGAAAACTGTTTTTT. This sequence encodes CASSFREEGKLFF.

CDR3 loop: CASSPLDSGANVLTF. The CDR3 DNA is TGTGCCAGTAGTCCCTTAGACTCTGGGGCCAACGTCCTGACTTTC. The rearrangement uses TRBV19 and TRBJ2-6; D ambiguous. Germline lookup yields CDR1 LNHDA and CDR2 SQIVND (reference sequence). CDR3 length equals 15 residues. V lost 5 bases, J lost 0 bases, and 8 bases lay in between.